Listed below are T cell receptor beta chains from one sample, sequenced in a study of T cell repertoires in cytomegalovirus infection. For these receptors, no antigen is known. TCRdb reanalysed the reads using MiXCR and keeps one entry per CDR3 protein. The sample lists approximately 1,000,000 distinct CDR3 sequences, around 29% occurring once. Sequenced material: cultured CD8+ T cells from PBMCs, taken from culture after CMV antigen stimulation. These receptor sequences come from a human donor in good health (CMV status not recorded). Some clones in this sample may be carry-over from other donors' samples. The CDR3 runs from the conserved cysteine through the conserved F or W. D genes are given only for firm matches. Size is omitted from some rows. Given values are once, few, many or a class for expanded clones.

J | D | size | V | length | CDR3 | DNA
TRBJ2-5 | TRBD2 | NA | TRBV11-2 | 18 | CASSSFPSGGHVVETQYF | TGTGCCAGCAGCTCCTTCCCTAGCGGGGGGCATGTGGTGGAGACCCAGTACTTC
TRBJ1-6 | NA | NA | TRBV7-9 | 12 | CASSRKVRDIHF | TGTGCCAGCAGCCGAAAGGTCCGGGACATTCACTTT
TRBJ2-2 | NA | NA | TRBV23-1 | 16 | CASSPSREGFTGELFF | TGCGCCAGCAGTCCCAGCAGAGAGGGGTTTACCGGGGAGCTGTTTTTT
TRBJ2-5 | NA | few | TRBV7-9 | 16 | CASSSQDLGYQETQYF | TGTGCCAGCAGCTCACAAGACTTGGGGTACCAAGAGACCCAGTACTTC
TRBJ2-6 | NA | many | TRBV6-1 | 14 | CAILRFEGANVLTF | TGTGCCATCCTTCGGTTTGAAGGGGCCAACGTCCTGACTTTC
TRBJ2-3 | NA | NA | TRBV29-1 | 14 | CSVAGLGEQDTQYF | TGCAGCGTTGCGGGGTTGGGGGAGCAAGATACGCAGTATTTT
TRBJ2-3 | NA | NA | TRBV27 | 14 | CASSSLGQTDTQYF | TGTGCCAGCAGTTCACTCGGACAGACAGATACGCAGTATTTT
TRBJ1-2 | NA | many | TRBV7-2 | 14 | CASSQWSGDYGYTF | TGTGCCAGCAGCCAGTGGTCAGGGGACTATGGCTACACCTTC
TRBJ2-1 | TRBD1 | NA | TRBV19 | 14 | CASSTGTGGDEQFF | TGTGCCAGTAGTACGGGGACAGGGGGCGATGAGCAGTTCTTC
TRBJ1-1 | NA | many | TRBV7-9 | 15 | CASSLLRGDETEAFF | TGTGCCAGCAGCCTTTTGAGGGGGGACGAGACTGAAGCTTTCTTT
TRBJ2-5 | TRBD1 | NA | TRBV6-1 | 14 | CASGDRGLLETQYF | TGTGCCTCGGGGGACAGGGGGCTTCTAGAGACCCAGTACTTC
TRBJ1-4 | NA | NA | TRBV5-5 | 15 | CASSLGPPGDEKLFF | TGTGCCAGCAGCTTGGGCCCCCCTGGGGATGAAAAACTGTTTTTT
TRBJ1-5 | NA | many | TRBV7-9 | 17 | CASSLVYDSDSNQPQHF | TGTGCCAGCAGCTTAGTTTACGACAGCGATAGCAATCAGCCCCAGCATTTT
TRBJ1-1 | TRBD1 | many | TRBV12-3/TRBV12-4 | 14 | CASSWDRMNTEAFF | TGTGCCAGCAGTTGGGACAGGATGAACACTGAAGCTTTCTTT
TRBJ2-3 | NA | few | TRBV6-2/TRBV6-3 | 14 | CASSYSPDTDTQYF | TGTGCCAGCAGTTACTCACCCGACACAGATACGCAGTATTTT
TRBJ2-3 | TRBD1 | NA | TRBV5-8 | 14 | CASSGTGVTDTQYF | TGTGCCAGCAGCGGTACAGGGGTCACAGATACGCAGTATTTT
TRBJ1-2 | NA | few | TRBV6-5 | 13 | CASSTGIGYGYTF | TGTGCCAGCAGCACAGGGATTGGCTATGGCTACACCTTC
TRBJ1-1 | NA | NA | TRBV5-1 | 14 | CASSLHSSLDEAFF | TGCGCCAGCAGCTTGCACTCGAGCCTCGATGAAGCTTTCTTT
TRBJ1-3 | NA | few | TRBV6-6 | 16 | CASSYSGWGSGNTIYF | TGTGCCAGCAGTTACTCAGGATGGGGATCTGGAAACACCATATATTTT
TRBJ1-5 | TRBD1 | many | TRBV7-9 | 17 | CASSLVRGLWGNQPQHF | TGTGCCAGCAGCTTAGTCAGGGGGCTGTGGGGCAATCAGCCCCAGCATTTT
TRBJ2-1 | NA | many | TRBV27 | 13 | CASSLRGYNEQFF | TGTGCCAGCAGCTTACGGGGTTACAATGAGCAGTTCTTC
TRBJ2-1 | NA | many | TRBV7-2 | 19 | CASSLVFRPSGRTYNEQFF | TGTGCCAGCAGCTTAGTCTTCCGGCCGAGTGGACGGACATACAATGAGCAGTTCTTC
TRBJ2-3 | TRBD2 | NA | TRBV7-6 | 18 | CAISHPKRGGRGTDTQYF | TGTGCCATCTCTCACCCCAAGCGGGGGGGACGGGGCACAGATACGCAGTATTTT
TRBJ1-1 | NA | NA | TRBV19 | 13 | CASTENVVQGPFF | TGTGCCAGTACAGAAAATGTGGTACAGGGACCTTTCTTT
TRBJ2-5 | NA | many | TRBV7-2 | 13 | CASSPEWGETQYF | TGTGCCAGCAGCCCTGAGTGGGGGGAGACCCAGTACTTC
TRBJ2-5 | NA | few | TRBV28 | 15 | CASSFLIDSQETQYF | TGTGCCAGCAGTTTCTTAATAGACAGTCAAGAGACCCAGTACTTC
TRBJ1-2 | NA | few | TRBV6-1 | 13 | CASILDRGDGYTF | NA
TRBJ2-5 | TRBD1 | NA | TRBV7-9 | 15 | CASSSRTGGGETQYF | TGTGCCAGCAGTTCCCGGACAGGGGGCGGAGAGACCCAGTACTTC
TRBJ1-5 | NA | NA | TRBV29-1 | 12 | CSVEEIGQPQHF | TGCAGCGTTGAAGAAATTGGTCAGCCCCAGCATTTT
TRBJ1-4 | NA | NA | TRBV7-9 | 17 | CASSPPGQTPTNEKLFF | TGTGCCAGCAGCCCCCCCGGACAGACTCCAACTAATGAAAAACTGTTTTTT
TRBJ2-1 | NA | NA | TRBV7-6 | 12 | CASSLMSNEQFF | TGTGCCAGCAGCTTAATGTCGAATGAGCAGTTCTTC
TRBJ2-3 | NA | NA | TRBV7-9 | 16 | CASIPSLQGRGDTQYF | TGTGCCAGCATCCCCTCCCTACAGGGCCGGGGGGATACGCAGTATTTT
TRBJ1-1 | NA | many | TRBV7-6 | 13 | CASSRDLNTEAFF | TGTGCCAGCAGCCGGGACCTGAACACTGAAGCTTTCTTT